This T cell receptor (beta chain) derives from a study of blood T cell repertoires in COVID-19 (dated by TCRdb to 2018 to 2021). Describing the broader study: Samples from collaborators originated in the United States, Italy and Spain and spanned both the acute and convalescent phases of COVID-19. The prospective study material was composed of cDNA or gDNA derived from T cells, B-cell-depleted T cells, or PBMCs. Subjects who had been exposed to COVID-19, were actively infected with it, or had recovered from it provided the deeply sampled blood TCRbeta repertoires that made up the dataset. A freely available public database, intended as a resource for researchers studying the immune response to SARS-CoV-2, is where the repertoires were released. The samples were drawn from the first 160 participants of the ongoing ImmuneRACE study and from over 950 subjects provided by 6 global collaborators. The sample metadata nearly always contained a de-identified subject ID, COVID-19 status, age in years and sex. Where available, HLA class I and class II types were taken from metadata supplied by the sample provider and were not determined by assay-based typing. Broader findings and caveats from the paper: The quantity of clinical and demographic metadata differed by source and by participant and was supplied without curation.

This clone showed up just once. Its cognate antigen has yet to be identified. No base quality information exists; no much larger clone differs at one position. Reading from cysteine to phenylalanine, the CDR3 counts 14 amino acids. Only CDR3 DNA remains: 42 bases, in frame from the first base. Relative to germline, V is missing 6 bases and J is missing 4 bases, with 2 bases of the junction outside any gene match. Per the germline V gene (reference sequence), SEHNR is the CDR1 and FQNEAQ is the CDR2. TCRbeta CDR3 regions were amplified from genomic DNA by means of the immunoSEQ Assay, a bias-controlled multiplex PCR. Concerning the study's data processing: The number of nucleated cells in each sample was estimated from the amplification of reference gene primers within the assay. Sequence reads were collapsed and filtered to measure the absolute abundance of every unique TCRbeta CDR3 rearrangement. Productive Simpson clonality was computed per sample as the square root of Simpson's diversity index over productive rearrangements. TCRdb obtained this table from immuneACCESS and retained in-frame rearrangements with V and J assigned. These tables miss some clones; where compared with another copy, unresolved V genes account for less than half of the shortfall, and the remainder is unexplained. V, J and clone size reflect that table, while D and trimming were determined from the DNA. The sample table holds a few hundred thousand clones, of which approximately 89% were seen once. The top ten clones comprise 2% to 3% of the sample.

Enrolling through a virtual design, the prospective study's participants ranged in age from roughly 18 to 89 years and lived across some 22 United States geographic areas. Cohort assignment in the prospective study relied on participant-reported clinical history from a screening survey and a study questionnaire. Mobile phlebotomists in the prospective study collected whole blood, serum and a nasopharyngeal or oropharyngeal swab from every participant. Additional blood draws and questionnaires over an approximately two-month period could optionally be provided by prospective study participants. Prospective study blood samples were shipped either frozen or at room temperature before DNA extraction.

The chain couples TRBV7-9 to TRBJ2-1; the central 11 bases match TRBD2. Source material: PBMCs or T cells enriched from blood (not recorded which). The clonotype comes from a woman in her thirties or forties with acute COVID-19. The CDR3 is CASRRLAGYNEQFF. The bases read TGTGCCAGCAGGAGACTAGCGGGGTACAATGAGCAGTTCTTC.